A selection of T cell receptor beta chains follows, all from one sample in a study of tumor-infiltrating lymphocytes in primary liver carcinoma. TCRdb used MiXCR to reprocess the multiplex PCR reads, holding one entry per CDR3 protein. The sample includes fewer than 350,000 distinct CDR3 sequences, approximately 60% seen only once; the top ten take around 9.5%. What was sequenced was peripheral blood. The receptor set was obtained from a man between 35 and 55 years old with primary liver carcinoma and hepatitis B virus infection. CDR3s leave out the opening cysteine and the closing phenylalanine or tryptophan. Each record gives: V gene, CDR3 length, J gene, CDR3 protein.

TRBV28,13,TRBJ2-3,ASSDGLGITDTQY
TRBV4-3,14,TRBJ1-6,ASTPPRGSYNSPLH
TRBV6-1,13,TRBJ1-5,ASSAEQGQNQPQH
TRBV4-2,11,TRBJ2-2,ASSQEPDGELF
TRBV6-1,10,TRBJ2-5,ASMSGGESQY
TRBV2,12,TRBJ1-5,ASSAQGRDQAQH
TRBV5-1,13,TRBJ2-3,ASSFWGLSIDTQY
TRBV7-9,10,TRBJ1-1,ASSLLDEEAF
TRBV6-1,13,TRBJ2-3,ASSESGVFTDTQY
TRBV12-3/TRBV12-4,11,TRBJ2-1,ASKRSSYNEQF
TRBV11-2,11,TRBJ2-2,TSNALRTGELF
TRBV11-2,13,TRBJ2-7,ANSLADRGPYEQY
TRBV11-3,14,TRBJ2-7,ASSLGGLAGASEQY
TRBV6-5,14,TRBJ2-1,ASRSLAGGPYNERF
TRBV11-2,13,TRBJ2-1,ASSPPGTTYNVQF
TRBV6-6,11,TRBJ1-1,ASSYRVATEAF
TRBV24-1,11,TRBJ2-1,ATRGQGAHEQF
TRBV27,14,TRBJ2-5,ASSLSGRGPQETQY
TRBV20-1,11,TRBJ2-5,SAPQDFQETQY
TRBV5-5,14,TRBJ1-1,ASSLGDRVFSTEAL
TRBV29-1,14,TRBJ1-2,SAIGQGGISNYGYT
TRBV7-9,13,TRBJ2-5,ASSPPPNSLETQY
TRBV19,11,TRBJ1-1,ASSIRVNTEAF
TRBV6-5,15,TRBJ2-2,ASSYSGLGRGTGELF
TRBV5-1,13,TRBJ2-1,ASNQGQVSYNEQF
TRBV30,11,TRBJ2-7,ACPIESPYEQY
TRBV4-2,11,TRBJ2-7,ASSGTQGNEQY
TRBV7-9,12,TRBJ2-7,ASSLGLGRGEQH
TRBV5-5,14,TRBJ1-1,ASSLVGPRTIPEAF
TRBV5-1,13,.,ASSQGLADSYEQF
TRBV11-2,12,TRBJ2-1,ASIGGGIHNEQF
TRBV6-5,10,TRBJ2-7,ASRRQNYEQY
TRBV11-1,11,TRBJ2-1,VSSSPRGGEQS
TRBV6-5,14,TRBJ1-1,ASSYVGDGTNTEAF
TRBV5-1,12,TRBJ1-4,ASSLVYRREKLF
TRBV14,13,TRBJ2-2,ASTTGTGFTGELF
TRBV28,14,TRBJ2-4,ASRHRDSVPKNIQY
TRBV28,11,TRBJ2-2,ANSRTDTGELF
TRBV6-1,12,TRBJ2-5,ASSLTTEAGTQY
TRBV30,14,TRBJ1-4,AWTPGAGTTNEKLF
TRBV29-1,11,TRBJ2-5,NVEGAERETQY
TRBV5-1,11,TRBJ2-1,ASTPGAVNEQF
TRBV11-1,13,TRBJ2-7,AISLSRFGSYEQY
TRBV12-3/TRBV12-4,14,TRBJ2-3,ASSPRTSSYTDTQY
TRBV11-1,13,TRBJ2-7,ASSLVVSGSGEQY